This section outlines one TCR beta chain sequence together with its context. This clone was observed a handful of times. Sequence at one end of the junction differs from germline and may be a read error. For TCR profiling, total RNA from no fewer than 10,000 sorted tetramer+ CD8 T cells was reverse transcribed into cDNA. CDR3 regions were amplified by PCR with primers annealing to V and J regions, adding unique molecular identifiers to track templates. TCRalpha and TCRbeta chains were profiled using the immunoSEQ platform, including its sequencing and error-correction standards. Concerning the study's data processing: Clonal copy numbers were corrected for sequencing and PCR errors, and CDR3s were defined according to IMGT conventions. Analysis was limited to productive rearrangements and used immunoSEQ Analyzer versions 2.0 and 3.0, and gene-pairing frequencies were further processed in Microsoft Excel. Circos plots were used to display V-J pairings, and MEME together with a custom motifSearch program was used to find CDR3 motifs. The probability of generation of TCR sequences was calculated using the OLGA algorithm. Clonotypes seen at both visits were designated persistent, clonotypes seen only acutely were designated nonpersistent, and clonotypes seen only at convalescence were designated de novo. Any amino acid clonotype used by more than one donor was defined as a public TCR. Held by TCRdb, this immuneACCESS table contains in-frame sequences only and omits some clones. Under half of the omission traces to an unresolved V gene where checked; the cause of the rest is unknown. For V, J and clone size, that table is used; D and trimming come from the DNA. In all, the sample holds thousands of clones, and 25% to 30% of those were seen once. Approximately 67% of the sample lies in the top ten.

The data stem from a study of blood T cell repertoires in acute mononucleosis (dated by TCRdb to the early 2020s). About the full investigation: Acute-phase samples, which represented the primary response, were collected within 2 weeks of symptom onset. A mean blood EBV load of approximately 4 log10 genome copies per million B cells was observed during acute infection, and a mean blood EBV load of around 2.6 was observed at convalescence. During acute infection, about 2.1% and 1.1% of blood CD8 T cells were made up of mean YVL-BR-specific and GLC-BM-specific cells, respectively.

According to the study, the label for this sample's time point signals: acute infectious mononucleosis, at clinical presentation within 2 weeks of symptom onset (visit 1). Over the course of primary infection, this study followed CD8 T cell responses against two immunodominant EBV epitopes, BRLF1 109 (YVL-BR) and BMLF1 280 (GLC-BM). Primary EBV infection was indicated by a positive serum heterophile antibody test and EBV viral capsid antigen-specific IgM. Magnetic positive selection (MACS) was first used to enrich total CD8 T cells from PBMCs. Live CD3+ CD8+ tetramer+ cells were sorted on a FACSAria III to over 85% purity. Cells were sorted with a PE-conjugated tetramer loaded with the BRLF1 109-117 peptide. After tetramer sorting, TCR repertoires of EBV epitope-specific CD8 T cells were deep-sequenced directly ex vivo at acute infection and at convalescence. Three people aged roughly 18 to 29 with clinical acute infectious mononucleosis and laboratory evidence of primary EBV infection were used as donors. Heparinized peripheral blood was collected when donors presented clinically with mononucleosis symptoms and again about 6 months afterward. Ficoll-Paque density gradient centrifugation was used to isolate PBMCs.

Beyond this particular receptor, the publication reports: Although only approximately 10% of unique acute clonotypes carried over into convalescence, these persisting clonotypes made up most of the response, and the remainder were seemingly replaced by new, diverse de novo clonotypes. Only a few donors were included in the cohort, so group averages were based on very few individuals. For BRLF1 (YVL-BR), a dominant role in TCR repertoire selection was played by TCRalpha CDR3 motifs, whereas only a minimal role was played by TCRbeta. Because only a fraction of each donor's blood was analyzed, sampling error might partly account for the low clonotype overlap between the acute and convalescent samples.

The TCR sequence derives from a man between 18 and 35 years old with infectious mononucleosis caused by EBV. Sequencing used EBV YVL epitope tetramer+ CD8+ T cells sorted from PBMCs, obtained during acute infectious mononucleosis. The intended sense of this specimen's cell subset or site label: CD8 T cells binding a tetramer with EBV BRLF1 109-117 peptide (YVL-BR).

The sequence in DNA is TGTGCCAGCTGTGCCCTACTTGGGTCAGCGTCGACGCTGTATTTT. It encodes CASCALLGSASTLYF. The chain was built from TRBV6-8 and TRBJ2-3; the D gene is unclear. The germline V gene sets CDR1 to MNHGY and CDR2 to SAAAGT. Including the terminal cysteine and phenylalanine, the CDR3 comprises 15 residues. Solely the CDR3 DNA is kept, with 45 bases framed from the first base.